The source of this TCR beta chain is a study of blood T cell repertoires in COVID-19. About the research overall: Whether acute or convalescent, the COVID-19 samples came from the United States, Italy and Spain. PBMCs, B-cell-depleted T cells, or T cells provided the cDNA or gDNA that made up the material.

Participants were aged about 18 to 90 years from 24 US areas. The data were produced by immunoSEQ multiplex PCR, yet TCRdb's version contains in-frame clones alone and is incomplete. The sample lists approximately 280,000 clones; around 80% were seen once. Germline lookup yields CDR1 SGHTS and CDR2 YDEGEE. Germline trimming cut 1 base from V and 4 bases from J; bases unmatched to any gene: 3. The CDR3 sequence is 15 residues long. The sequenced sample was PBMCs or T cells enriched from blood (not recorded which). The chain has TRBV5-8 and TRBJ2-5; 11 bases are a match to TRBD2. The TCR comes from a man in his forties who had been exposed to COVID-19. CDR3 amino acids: CASSLTGLAGETQYF. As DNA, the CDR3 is TGTGCCAGCAGCTTGACCGGACTAGCGGGAGAGACCCAGTACTTC.